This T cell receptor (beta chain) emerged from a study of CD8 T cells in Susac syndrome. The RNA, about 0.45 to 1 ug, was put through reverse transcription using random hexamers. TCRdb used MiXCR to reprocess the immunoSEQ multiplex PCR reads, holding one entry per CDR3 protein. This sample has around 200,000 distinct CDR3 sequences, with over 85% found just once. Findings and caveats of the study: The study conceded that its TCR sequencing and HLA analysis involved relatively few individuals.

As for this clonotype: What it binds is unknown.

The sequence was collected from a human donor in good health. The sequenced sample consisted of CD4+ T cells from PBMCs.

The CDR3 DNA is TGTGCCAGCAGCTTGGGTTCGGGTTCCTACAATGAGCAGTTCTTC. Its protein is CASSLGSGSYNEQFF. This chain joins TRBV5-6 and TRBJ2-1; D not resolved. The CDR3 is 15 residues long. Germline V lookup: CDR1 SGHDT, CDR2 YYEEEE. Trimming removed 0 bases from V and 1 base from J, with 8 bases in between.